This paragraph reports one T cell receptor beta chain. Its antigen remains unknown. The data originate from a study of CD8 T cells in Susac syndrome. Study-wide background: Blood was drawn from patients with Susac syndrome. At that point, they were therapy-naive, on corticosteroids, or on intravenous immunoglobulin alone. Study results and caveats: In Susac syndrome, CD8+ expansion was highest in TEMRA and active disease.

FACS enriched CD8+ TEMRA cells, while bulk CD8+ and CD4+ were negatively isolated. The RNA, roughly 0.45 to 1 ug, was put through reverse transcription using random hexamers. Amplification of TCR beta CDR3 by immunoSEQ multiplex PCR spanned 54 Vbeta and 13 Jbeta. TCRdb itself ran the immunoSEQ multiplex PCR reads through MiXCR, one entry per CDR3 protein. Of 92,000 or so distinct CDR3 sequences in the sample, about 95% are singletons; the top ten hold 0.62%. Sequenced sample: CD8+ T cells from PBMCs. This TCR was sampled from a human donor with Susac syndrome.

Written as DNA, the CDR3 is TGTGCCAGCAGTGAAGGGAGGGTACGGCAGTTCTTC. Its protein product is CASSEGRVRQFF. The chain uses TRBV2 and TRBJ2-1; tentative D call: TRBD2 (6 bases). Trimming took 1 base from V and 12 from J, leaving 10 bases between them. The CDR3 loop spans 12 amino acids. CDR1 is SNHLY, CDR2 FYNNEI, per germline.